Listed below are T cell receptor beta chains from one sample, sequenced in a study of T cells in Graves' hyperthyroidism and ophthalmopathy. TCRdb independently ran MiXCR on the multiplex PCR reads; one entry per CDR3 protein. The table has about 360,000 distinct CDR3 sequences, roughly 25% seen once. Sequencing was done on a sample of blood. The source of these receptors is a man in his forties or fifties with Graves' hyperthyroidism. CDR3s include the opening cysteine and the closing phenylalanine or tryptophan. A D gene is named only where the DNA matches it firmly. Clone sizes are given selectively: once, few, many, or a class where the clone is expanded.

TRBV6-1	TRBJ1-5	.	TRBD1	TGTGCCAGCAGCTACATACAGGGGGCATCCAATCAGCCCCAGCATTTT	CASSYIQGASNQPQHF
TRBV2	TRBJ1-2	.	TRBD1	TGTGCCAGCAGTACCACAGGGGAGGCTGGCTACACCTTC	CASSTTGEAGYTF
TRBV2	TRBJ1-5	.	.	TGTGCCAGCAGTAAAGGGGGCAATCAGCCCCAGCATTTT	CASSKGGNQPQHF
TRBV28	TRBJ2-1	.	.	TGTGCCAGCAGTAAGGGGAATAGCTACAATGAGCAGTTCTTC	CASSKGNSYNEQFF
TRBV10-1	TRBJ2-1	once	TRBD2	TGCGCCAGCAGTGAGCAGGGACTAGCGGGAGCCCATGAGCAGTTCTTC	CASSEQGLAGAHEQFF
TRBV2	TRBJ1-5	few	.	TGTGCCAGCAGTGAAAGGCAGGGCAGCAATCAGCCCCAGCATTTT	CASSERQGSNQPQHF
TRBV28	TRBJ2-7	many	.	TGTGCCAGCAGTCTAACTGGGGCCTACGAGCAGTACTTC	CASSLTGAYEQYF
TRBV3-1	TRBJ2-1	many	.	TGTGCCAGCAGCCACCGCTTCGATGAGCAGTTCTTC	CASSHRFDEQFF
TRBV2	TRBJ2-5	.	.	TGTGCCAGCAGCGAACACGAGACCCAGTACTTC	CASSEHETQYF
TRBV7-3	TRBJ2-1	.	TRBD1	TGCGCCAGCAGCCATGGACAGGGTTTCTACAATGAGCAGTTCTTC	CASSHGQGFYNEQFF
TRBV12-3/TRBV12-4	TRBJ2-5	.	.	TGTGCCAGCAGTTCCGGACCCCCCCAAGAGACCCAGTACTTC	CASSSGPPQETQYF
TRBV6-1	TRBJ1-1	few	.	TGTGCCAGCAGCCCGGGGGGGATCGGCGGCACTGAAGCTTTCTTT	CASSPGGIGGTEAFF
TRBV6-1	TRBJ2-3	many	.	TGTGCCAGCAGTGAATGGGGAGGCGGTTCCCCGGATACGCAGTATTTT	CASSEWGGGSPDTQYF
TRBV28	TRBJ2-3	once	.	TGTGCCAGCATCCCGACAGGAGCTAGCACAGATACGCAGTATTTT	CASIPTGASTDTQYF
TRBV6-1	TRBJ2-7	few	TRBD2	TGTGCCAGCAGCCTTAGCGGGAGCGACTCCTACGAGCAGTACTTC	CASSLSGSDSYEQYF
TRBV3-1	TRBJ2-1	many	.	TGTGCCAGCAGCCAAGGTGTGCCTTTGGGCAATGAGCAGTTCTTC	CASSQGVPLGNEQFF